Listed here is a single TCR beta chain. The data originate from a study of T cell changes during pregnancy in multiple sclerosis. Data came from immunoSEQ multiplex PCR; TCRdb stores just in-frame clones and leaves some out. The table has tens of thousands of clones, over 90% seen once; the top ten hold more than 0.8%. Germline values: CDR1 SGHVS, CDR2 FQNEAQ. Trimming pared 5 bases from V and 0 bases from J, leaving 11 bases between. The CDR3 totals 15 residues. This sample comprised peripheral blood, obtained in the third trimester of pregnancy. The TCR comes from a female donor with multiple sclerosis, enrolled in a pregnancy study. The genes are TRBV7-8 and TRBJ2-1; D might be TRBD2 (6 bases). The CDR3 protein is CASSGSGSSYNEQFF. The CDR3, as DNA: TGTGCCAGCAGCGGTAGCGGAAGCTCCTACAATGAGCAGTTCTTC.